Below are 3 T cell receptor beta chains sequenced from a single sample in a study of blood T cell repertoires in COVID-19. TCRdb's table, derived via immunoSEQ multiplex PCR, lists solely in-frame clones and lacks some. The data show 240,000 or so clones, approximately 91% seen once. The sequenced material came from peripheral blood. The receptors here all came from a woman in her thirties with acute or convalescent COVID-19.

The rearrangement joins TRBV7-9 to TRBJ2-5; no clear D. The V gene's germline CDR1 is SEHNR and CDR2 FQNEAQ (reference sequence). CDR3 length equals 13 residues. The germline V and J ends were trimmed by 3 bases and 3 bases, with 8 bases remaining between them. The CDR3 region is CASSFITKETQYF. CDR3 nucleotides: TGTGCCAGCAGCTTCATAACTAAAGAGACCCAGTACTTC. The full variable domain, completed using reference TRBV7-9 and TRBJ2-5, is DTGVSQNPRHKITKRGQNVTFRCDPISEHNRLYWYRQTLGQGPEFLTYFQNEAQLEKSRLLSDRFSAERPKGSFSTLEIQRTEQGDSAMYLCASSFITKETQYFGPGTRLLVL.

V gene TRBV18 combines with J gene TRBJ1-1; no firm D call. Trimming stripped 2 bases from V and 11 bases from J, with 12 bases between. The CDR3 runs 12 residues. The germline V gene encodes CDR1 KGHSH and CDR2 LQKENI. CDR3 loop: CASSPWVGFAFF. The DNA of the CDR3 is TGTGCCAGCTCACCATGGGTCGGGTTCGCTTTCTTT.

The chain employs TRBV5-6 and TRBJ2-1; 10 bases match TRBD2. The CDR3 consists of 17 residues. Germline CDR1 SGHDT, CDR2 YYEEEE. The V segment lost 2 bases and the J segment 10 bases; nucleotides outside the gene matches: 15. CDR3 sequence: CASSLGILGLATPEQFF. The CDR3 DNA sequence: TGTGCCAGCAGCTTAGGTATTTTGGGACTAGCGACCCCGGAGCAGTTCTTC.